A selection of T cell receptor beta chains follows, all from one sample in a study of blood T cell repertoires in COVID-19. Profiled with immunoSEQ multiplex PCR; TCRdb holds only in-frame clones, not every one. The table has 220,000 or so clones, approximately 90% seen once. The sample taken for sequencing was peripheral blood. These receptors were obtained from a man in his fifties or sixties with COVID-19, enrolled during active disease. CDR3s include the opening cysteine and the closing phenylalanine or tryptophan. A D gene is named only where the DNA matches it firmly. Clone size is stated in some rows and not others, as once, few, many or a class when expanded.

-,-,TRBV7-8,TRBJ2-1,TGTGCCAGCAGCTTATCGTCGAGCTCCTACAATGAGCAGTTCTTC,CASSLSSSSYNEQFF
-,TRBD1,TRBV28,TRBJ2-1,TGTGCCAGCAGCTCCGCCGGGACAGGGGGTTATGAGCAGTTCTTC,CASSSAGTGGYEQFF
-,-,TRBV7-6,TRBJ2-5,TGTGCCAGCAGCTTAGGTACGGGCCAAGAGACCCAGTACTTC,CASSLGTGQETQYF
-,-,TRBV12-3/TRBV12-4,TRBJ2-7,TGTGCCAGCAGTTTAATCCTCCGCGAGCAGTACTTC,CASSLILREQYF
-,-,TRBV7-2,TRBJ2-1,TGTGCCAGCAGCCCTGCCCCACTAGTTGTGCAGTTCTTC,CASSPAPLVVQFF
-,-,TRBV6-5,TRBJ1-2,TGTGCCAGCAGTTACTCAGGGGTGGATGGCTACACCTTC,CASSYSGVDGYTF
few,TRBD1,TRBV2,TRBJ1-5,TGTGCCAGCAGGATGACAGGGGTTCGCAATCAGCCCCAGCATTTT,CASRMTGVRNQPQHF
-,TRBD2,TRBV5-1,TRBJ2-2,TGCGCCAGCAGTCCAGCGGGGGCGAACACCGGGGAGCTGTTTTTT,CASSPAGANTGELFF
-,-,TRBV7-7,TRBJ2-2,TGTGCTAGCAGCTTATCAACAGCAAACACCGGGGAGCTGTTTTTT,CASSLSTANTGELFF
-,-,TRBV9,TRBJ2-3,TGTGCCAGCAGCGTAGACAGGGGGGGCGGAGATACGCAGTATTTT,CASSVDRGGGDTQYF
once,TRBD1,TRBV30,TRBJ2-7,TGTGCCTGGAGTGTGACAGGGGGCTACGAGCAGTACTTC,CAWSVTGGYEQYF
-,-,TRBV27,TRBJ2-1,TGTGCCAGCAGAACAGGCTCCAGCTCCTACAATGAGCAGTTCTTC,CASRTGSSSYNEQFF
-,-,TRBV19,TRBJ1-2,TGTGCCAGTAGTAGATACTCAGACAGGAGGACTAACTATGGCTACACCTTC,CASSRYSDRRTNYGYTF
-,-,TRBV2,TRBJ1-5,TGTGCCAGCAGCGAAGAAAAACCAGGGTTGAGGAATCAGCCCCAGCATTTT,CASSEEKPGLRNQPQHF
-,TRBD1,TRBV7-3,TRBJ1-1,TGTGCCAGCAGCATAACAGGGGGTGTCACTGAAGCTTTCTTT,CASSITGGVTEAFF
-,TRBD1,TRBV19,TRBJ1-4,TGTGCCAGTAAGAGGGGGACAGTTCTAAATGAAAAACTGTTTTTT,CASKRGTVLNEKLFF
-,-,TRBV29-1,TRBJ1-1,TGCAGCGTTGTCCCTTATCCTGAAGCTTTCTTT,CSVVPYPEAFF